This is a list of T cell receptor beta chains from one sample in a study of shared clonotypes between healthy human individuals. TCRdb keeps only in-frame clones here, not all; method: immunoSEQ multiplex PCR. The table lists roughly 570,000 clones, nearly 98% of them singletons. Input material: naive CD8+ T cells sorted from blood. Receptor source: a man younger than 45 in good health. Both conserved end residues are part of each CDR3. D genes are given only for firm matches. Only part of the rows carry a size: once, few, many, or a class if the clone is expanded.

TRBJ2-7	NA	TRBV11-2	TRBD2	CASSFTSGLAGNYEQYF	TGTGCCAGCAGCTTCACATCGGGACTAGCGGGAAACTACGAGCAGTACTTC
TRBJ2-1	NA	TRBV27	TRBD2	CASSPMVTAGPSYNEQFF	TGTGCCAGCAGTCCCATGGTCACAGCGGGACCCTCCTACAATGAGCAGTTCTTC
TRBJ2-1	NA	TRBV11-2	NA	CASSLVASEGIYNEQFF	TGTGCCAGCAGCCTTGTAGCGTCAGAGGGGATTTACAATGAGCAGTTCTTC
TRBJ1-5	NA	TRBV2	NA	CASSEEGTADQPQHF	TGTGCCAGCAGTGAAGAGGGAACAGCAGATCAGCCCCAGCATTTT
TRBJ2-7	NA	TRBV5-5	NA	CASSSLAYEQYF	TGTGCCAGCAGCTCCTTAGCGTACGAGCAGTACTTC
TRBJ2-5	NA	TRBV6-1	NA	CASSENDRWAQYF	TGTGCCAGCAGTGAAAATGACCGGTGGGCCCAGTACTTC
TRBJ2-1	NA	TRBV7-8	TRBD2	CASSPRLAGPNEQFF	TGTGCCAGCAGCCCCCGACTAGCCGGCCCGAATGAGCAGTTCTTC
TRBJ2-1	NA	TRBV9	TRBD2	CASSAPLAGSYNEQFF	TGTGCCAGCAGCGCCCCGCTAGCGGGGTCCTACAATGAGCAGTTCTTC
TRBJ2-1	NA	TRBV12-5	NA	CARETGRSYNEQFF	TGTGCTAGAGAGACGGGGCGCTCCTACAATGAGCAGTTCTTC
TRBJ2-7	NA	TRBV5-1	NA	CASSLGLGYEQYF	TGCGCCAGCAGCTTAGGGTTAGGGTACGAGCAGTACTTC
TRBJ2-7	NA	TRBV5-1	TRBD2	CASSPLAGDRFEQYF	TGCGCCAGCAGTCCGCTAGCGGGAGACAGGTTCGAGCAGTACTTC
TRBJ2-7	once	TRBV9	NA	CASSVLKVGEQYF	TGTGCCAGCAGCGTCCTCAAAGTTGGCGAGCAGTACTTC
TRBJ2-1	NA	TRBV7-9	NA	CASQGPTSSGALDEQFF	TGTGCCAGCCAGGGCCCCACTAGCTCTGGTGCATTGGATGAGCAGTTCTTC
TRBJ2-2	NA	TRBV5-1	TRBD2	CASSSTSGRENTGELFF	TGCGCCAGCAGCTCGACTAGCGGGAGGGAAAACACCGGGGAGCTGTTTTTT
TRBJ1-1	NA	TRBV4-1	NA	CASSQGPLNTEAFF	TGCGCCAGCAGCCAGGGGCCTCTGAACACTGAAGCTTTCTTT
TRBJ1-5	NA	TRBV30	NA	CAWSVRGAGNQPQHF	TGTGCCTGGAGTGTAAGGGGGGCTGGCAATCAGCCCCAGCATTTT
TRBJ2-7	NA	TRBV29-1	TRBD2	CSVEVWRIAGVSEQYF	TGCAGCGTTGAAGTGTGGAGGATAGCGGGAGTTAGCGAGCAGTACTTC
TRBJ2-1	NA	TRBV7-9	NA	CASSGTDEQFF	TGTGCCAGCAGCGGTACGGATGAGCAGTTCTTC
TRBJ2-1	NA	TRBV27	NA	CASSLLSSNEQFF	TGTGCCAGCAGCCTCCTTAGCAGCAATGAGCAGTTCTTC
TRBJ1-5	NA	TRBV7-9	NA	CASSLGLEPQHF	TGTGCCAGCAGCTTGGGGTTGGAGCCCCAGCATTTT
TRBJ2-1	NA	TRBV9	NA	CASSVGVSLTSSYNEQFF	TGTGCCAGCAGCGTAGGGGTTAGCTTAACAAGCTCCTACAATGAGCAGTTCTTC
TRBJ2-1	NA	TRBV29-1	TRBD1	CSGGTGPTESSYNEQFF	TGCAGCGGGGGGACAGGGCCAACCGAAAGCTCCTACAATGAGCAGTTCTTC
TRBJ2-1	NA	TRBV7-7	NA	CASSLAGGLSYNEQFF	TGTGCCAGCAGCTTAGCGGGCGGCCTATCCTACAATGAGCAGTTCTTC
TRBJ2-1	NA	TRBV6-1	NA	CATTFRGAGEQFF	TGTGCCACCACTTTTAGGGGGGCGGGGGAGCAGTTCTTC
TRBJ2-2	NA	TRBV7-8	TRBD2	CASSVTGAGLAENTGELFF	TGTGCCAGCAGCGTAACTGGGGCAGGACTAGCGGAAAACACCGGGGAGCTGTTTTTT
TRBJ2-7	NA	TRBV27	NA	CASSFGGGLDEQYF	TGTGCCAGCAGTTTTGGTGGGGGCCTCGACGAGCAGTACTTC
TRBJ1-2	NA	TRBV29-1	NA	CSAQDYGYTF	TGCAGCGCACAAGACTATGGCTACACCTTC
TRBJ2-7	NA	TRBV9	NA	CASSVDLGRTYEQYF	TGTGCCAGCAGCGTAGATCTGGGGCGAACCTACGAGCAGTACTTC
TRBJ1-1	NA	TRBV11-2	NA	CASSRGLNTEAFF	TGTGCCAGCAGCCGAGGGTTGAACACTGAAGCTTTCTTT
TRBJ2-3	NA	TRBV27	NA	CASSLGDKTPDTQYF	TGTGCCAGCAGTTTAGGGGACAAGACTCCAGATACGCAGTATTTT
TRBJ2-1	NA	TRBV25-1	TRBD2	CASSGRTSSYNEQFF	TGTGCCAGCAGTGGTCGGACTAGCAGCTACAATGAGCAGTTCTTC
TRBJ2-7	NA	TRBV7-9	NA	CASSLPQGPRGEQYF	TGTGCCAGCAGCCTCCCACAGGGCCCTAGGGGCGAGCAGTACTTC
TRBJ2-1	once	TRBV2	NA	CASSELALGSYNEQFF	TGTGCCAGCAGTGAGTTAGCTCTTGGGTCCTACAATGAGCAGTTCTTC
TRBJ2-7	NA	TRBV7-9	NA	CASSLASPTGPTYEQYF	TGTGCCAGCAGCTTAGCGTCACCGACTGGGCCGACGTACGAGCAGTACTTC
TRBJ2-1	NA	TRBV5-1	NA	CASTIESASYNEQFF	TGCGCCAGCACCATTGAATCGGCATCCTACAATGAGCAGTTCTTC
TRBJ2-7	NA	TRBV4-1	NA	CASSQLGGPFPYEQYF	TGCGCCAGCAGCCAGCTGGGAGGTCCGTTTCCCTACGAGCAGTACTTC
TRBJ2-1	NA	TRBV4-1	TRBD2	CASSQNPDPIRDYVSDNEQFF	TGCGCCAGCAGCCAAAATCCGGATCCGATTCGGGACTACGTTTCCGACAATGAGCAGTTCTTC
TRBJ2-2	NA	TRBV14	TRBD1	CASSQDQRTGSTGELFF	TGTGCCAGCAGCCAAGATCAGAGGACAGGGTCTACCGGGGAGCTGTTTTTT
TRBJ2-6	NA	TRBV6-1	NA	CASSERLSGANVLTF	TGTGCCAGCAGCGAGCGCCTGTCTGGGGCCAACGTCCTGACTTTC
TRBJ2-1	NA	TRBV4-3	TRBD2	CASSQDGASGRFDEQFF	TGCGCCAGCAGCCAAGATGGGGCTAGCGGGAGGTTCGATGAGCAGTTCTTC
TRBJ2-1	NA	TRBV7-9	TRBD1	CASSDRDRRLNEQFF	TGTGCCAGCAGCGACCGGGACAGGAGACTAAATGAGCAGTTCTTC
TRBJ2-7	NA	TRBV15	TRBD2	CATSRDSGTSFDEQYF	TGTGCCACCAGCAGAGATAGCGGGACTAGCTTTGACGAGCAGTACTTC
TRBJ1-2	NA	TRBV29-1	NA	CSVEGRVGYSGYTF	TGCAGCGTTGAAGGTCGCGTGGGGTATTCAGGCTACACCTTC
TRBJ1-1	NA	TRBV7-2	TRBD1	CASRPPGTGVTEAFF	TGTGCCAGCAGACCACCCGGGACAGGGGTTACTGAAGCTTTCTTT
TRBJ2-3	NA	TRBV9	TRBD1	CASSASTGWDTQYF	TGTGCCAGCAGCGCATCGACAGGGTGGGATACGCAGTATTTT
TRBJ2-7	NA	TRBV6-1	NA	CASSPFFGYEQYF	TGTGCCAGCAGTCCGTTCTTCGGCTACGAGCAGTACTTC
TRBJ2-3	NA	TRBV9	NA	CASSEVPRTDTQYF	TGTGCCAGCAGCGAGGTACCACGCACAGATACGCAGTATTTT
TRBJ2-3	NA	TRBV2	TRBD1	CASLPWDRGIPDTQYF	TGTGCCAGCTTGCCCTGGGACAGGGGGATCCCAGATACGCAGTATTTT
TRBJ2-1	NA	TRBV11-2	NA	CASSFGTEQFF	TGTGCCAGCAGCTTTGGGACTGAGCAGTTCTTC
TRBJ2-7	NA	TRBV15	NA	CATSALTNYEQYF	TGTGCCACCAGCGCTCTAACTAACTACGAGCAGTACTTC
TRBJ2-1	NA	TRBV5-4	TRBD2	CASSLDLAGVSDEQFF	TGTGCCAGCAGCTTGGACCTGGCGGGAGTTAGCGATGAGCAGTTCTTC